This TCR beta chain appears in the sequencing data of a study of cytomegalovirus exposure and HLA in healthy donors. On this clone itself: Its antigen is as yet unknown.

PCR amplification relied on 60 Vbeta primers (plus 13 Jbeta primers). Clones were read by immunoSEQ multiplex PCR, and TCRdb kept only the in-frame ones, dropping some. The sample yields approximately 180,000 clones, roughly 79% seen once. The CDR3 has 14 residues. The germline V gene encodes CDR1 SGHVS and CDR2 FQNEAQ. V was pared by 1 base and J by 1 base, with 7 bases between. Findings and limits, study-wide: In a later analysis, compared with equally common non-associated chains, HLA-associated beta chains were more expanded. There was a cluster of highly shared sequence variants that was likely a sequencing artifact.

Sequenced input: PBMCs. The chain is built from TRBV7-8 and TRBJ1-1; no reliable D call. The sequence was collected from a woman under 30 in good health and CMV-seropositive. CDR3 DNA: TGTGCCAGCAGCTTAGTGTTCGGGAACACTGAAGCTTTCTTT. This gives the protein CASSLVFGNTEAFF. Drawing the rest from reference TRBV7-8 and TRBJ1-1, the complete variable domain is GAGVSQSPRYKVAKRGQDVALRCDPISGHVSLFWYQQALGQGPEFLTYFQNEAQLDKSGLPSDRFFAERPEGSVSTLKIQRTQQEDSAVYLCASSLVFGNTEAFFGQGTRLTVV.